The 9 T cell receptor beta chains listed next were all sequenced from one sample in a study of shared clonotypes between healthy human individuals. The assay was immunoSEQ multiplex PCR, and TCRdb's table has in-frame clones only and misses some. Of some 2,500,000 clones listed, more than 85% were seen once; the top ten hold roughly 0.36%. Material: naive CD4+ T cells from PBMCs. Subset noted: CD45RA+ positively selected. The receptors derive from a young man in good health. Some clones in this sample may be carry-over from other donors' samples.

Comments on this clone: Within the sample, other DNA sequences also encode this same CDR3. This chain's CDR3 is CASSQTGDYEQYF. CDR3 DNA sequence: TGCGCCAGCAGCCAGACAGGGGACTACGAGCAGTACTTC. The J gene is TRBJ2-7, the V gene TRBV4-1; 8 nucleotides line up with TRBD1. This CDR3 has 13 residues. V shed 3 bases, J shed 3 bases, and the junction held 1 base outside the gene matches. Germline V gene data show CDR1 as MGHRA and CDR2 as YSYEKL.

The CDR3 region is CASSMEASGSYEQYF. The CDR3 DNA sequence: TGTGCCAGCAGCATGGAGGCTAGCGGGAGTTACGAGCAGTACTTC. The rearrangement joins TRBV5-4 to TRBJ2-7; TRBD2 matches 10 bases. Looked up from germline, CDR1 is SGHNT and CDR2 is YYREEE (reference sequence). J gave up 4 bases and V 4 bases, and 8 bases lay outside the gene matches. This CDR3 region has 15 residues. Drawing the rest from reference TRBV5-4 and TRBJ2-7, the complete variable domain is ETGVTQSPTHLIKTRGQQVTLRCSSQSGHNTVSWYQQALGQGPQFIFQYYREEENGRGNFPPRFSGLQFPNYSSELNVNALELDDSALYLCASSMEASGSYEQYFGPGTRLTVT.

V gene TRBV25-1 combines with J gene TRBJ2-1, with TRBD2 matching over 7 bases. Germline lookup yields CDR1 MGHDK and CDR2 SYGVNS. J gave up 7 bases and V 1 base, and 7 bases lay outside the gene matches. CDR3 length: 15 amino acids. The CDR3 protein is CASSESRPGGNEQFF. DNA of the CDR3: TGTGCCAGCAGTGAATCGAGGCCCGGGGGGAATGAGCAGTTCTTC.

The chain has TRBV20-1 and TRBJ2-5; a possible D gene is TRBD2 (5 bases). Per germline, CDR1 DFQATT and CDR2 SNEGSKA (reference sequence). This CDR3 is 11 amino acids long. Trimming took off 7 bases at V and 5 bases at J, with 11 bases between the two ends. The CDR3 region has the DNA TGCAGTGAGATTACTAGGGAGACCCAGTACTTC. Protein product: CSEITRETQYF.

The rearrangement uses TRBV4-3 and TRBJ2-1; 15 bases are shared with TRBD2. This CDR3 has 19 residues. The germline V gene has CDR1 LGHNA and CDR2 YSLEER. J was trimmed by 3 bases and V by 1 base; bases with no gene match: 7. The DNA for the CDR3 is TGCGCCAGCAGCCAAGGAGGACTAGCGGGAGGGTCCCTCTACAATGAGCAGTTCTTC. It encodes CASSQGGLAGGSLYNEQFF.

This rearrangement joins TRBV9 to TRBJ2-2; 8 positions match TRBD2. Looked up from germline, CDR1 is SGDLS and CDR2 is YYNGEE. This CDR3 spans 19 amino acids. With 1 base clipped from V and 4 bases from J, the junction kept 15 bases outside the gene matches. CDR3 protein: CASSVQGREAREVTGELFF. CDR3 DNA: TGTGCCAGCAGCGTACAGGGGAGAGAGGCGCGGGAGGTCACCGGGGAGCTGTTTTTT.

The V and J genes are TRBV19 and TRBJ1-2; D uncertain. Trimming took 9 bases from V and 0 from J, leaving 17 bases between them. CDR1 is LNHDA and CDR2 is SQIVND in the germline V gene (reference sequence). The CDR3 contains 15 residues. The CDR3 loop reads CASTGNALTNYGYTF. The CDR3 DNA follows: TGTGCCAGCACTGGGAACGCCCTAACTAACTATGGCTACACCTTC.

V usage is TRBV28 and J usage is TRBJ1-2; no clear D gene. The CDR3 spans 13 residues. Germline CDR1 MDHEN, CDR2 SYDVKM. Trimming stripped 3 bases from V and 6 bases from J, with 11 bases between. CDR3 DNA: TGTGCCAGCAGTTTTGGCTCAACAGATGGCTACACCTTC. Translation: CASSFGSTDGYTF.

The CDR3 region is CASRSGTSVTDTQYF. In DNA, the CDR3 is TGCGCCAGTCGATCCGGGACTAGTGTCACAGATACGCAGTATTTT. The chain couples TRBV5-1 to TRBJ2-3, with TRBD2 identical over 8 bases. The CDR3 extends over 15 amino acids. The germline CDR1 and CDR2 sequences are SGHRS and YFSETQ. V dropped 8 bases and J dropped 2; count of bases not matched to a gene: 10. Filled out from reference TRBV5-1 and TRBJ2-3, the complete variable domain reads KAGVTQTPRYLIKTRGQQVTLSCSPISGHRSVSWYQQTPGQGLQFLFEYFSETQRNKGNFPGRFSGRQFSNSRSEMNVSTLELGDSALYLCASRSGTSVTDTQYFGPGTRLTVL.